The entry below describes one T cell receptor beta chain. Its antigen is currently unknown. The data are from a study of T cells in localized non-small cell lung cancer. The CDR3 covers 16 residues. Germline V lookup: CDR1 SGHTA, CDR2 FQGNSA. Deletions cut 4 bases from V and 1 base from J, with 16 bases between. Data came from immunoSEQ multiplex PCR; TCRdb stores just in-frame clones and leaves some out. This table holds about 24,000 clones, around 86% found once. Study results and caveats: Clonality of T cells reached its maximum in uninvolved adjacent lung, surpassing tumor.

The origin of this receptor is a man aged 35-69 years with stage I squamous cell lung carcinoma. The genes are TRBV7-2 and TRBJ2-5, with a tentative D call TRBD1 (5 bases). The sequences come from peripheral blood, collected before any cancer treatment. The CDR3 sequence: CASSSQRTPSQETQYF. The CDR3 DNA sequence: TGTGCCAGCAGCTCCCAAAGGACACCGTCCCAAGAGACCCAGTACTTC.